This entry features one T cell receptor (beta chain) sequence. The antigen remains undetermined. CDR3 length: 14 amino acids. The V and J ends lost 3 bases and 1 base, in that order; junction bases with no gene match: 0. Germline CDR1 reads SGHTA; CDR2 reads FQGTGA. The data stem from a study of cytotoxic CD8 clonotypes in ibrutinib-treated CLL. Looking at the study overall: Response samples were drawn at a median of approximately 11 months of treatment, range 6 to 36. Study-wide findings and caveats: Age-matched healthy donor levels were exceeded by baseline clonality, which tracked circulating CD8+ T-cell counts.

Method: immunoSEQ multiplex PCR; TCRdb's copy keeps in-frame clones and lacks some. The sample shows 250,000 to 350,000 clones, less than 85% of them seen only once. The receptor was isolated from a human donor with chronic lymphocytic leukemia. The chain recombines TRBV7-3 with TRBJ2-3; TRBD1 matches at 8 bases. Sequenced here: PBMCs, sampled at disease progression, from a patient treated with ibrutinib. In DNA form, the CDR3 reads TGTGCCAGCAGCTTGGACAGGGGCACAGATACGCAGTATTTT. This translates into CASSLDRGTDTQYF.